This T cell receptor (beta chain) was recorded in a study of radiotherapy plus CTLA-4 blockade in lung cancer. Study context: There were objective responses in 18% of patients, and 31% had disease control.

General study findings and limits: Some TCR clones had been derived from tumors. These clones expanded in peripheral blood after radiotherapy plus ipilimumab.

CDR3 size: 13 residues. The ends were cut back, 5 bases at V and 6 bases at J, with 13 bases in the middle. The germline V gene encodes CDR1 LNHDA and CDR2 SQIVND (reference sequence). Alongside CTLA-4 blockade with ipilimumab, patients with chemo-refractory metastatic non-small-cell lung cancer received focal radiation. As to this clone: The antigen remains undetermined.

Here immunoSEQ multiplex PCR was the method, and the copy in TCRdb shows in-frame clones only, minus some. This table has about 47,000 clones, 60% to 80% appearing once. The sequencing here drew on peripheral blood, taken from a patient treated with radiotherapy plus ipilimumab. The gene calls are TRBV19 and TRBJ1-2, with D perhaps TRBD1 (5 bases). This TCR was recovered from a human donor with non-small cell lung cancer who had stable disease on radiotherapy plus ipilimumab. The CDR3 DNA reads TGTGCCAGTAGTTACGGCGTGGGGCATGGCTACACCTTC. It encodes CASSYGVGHGYTF.